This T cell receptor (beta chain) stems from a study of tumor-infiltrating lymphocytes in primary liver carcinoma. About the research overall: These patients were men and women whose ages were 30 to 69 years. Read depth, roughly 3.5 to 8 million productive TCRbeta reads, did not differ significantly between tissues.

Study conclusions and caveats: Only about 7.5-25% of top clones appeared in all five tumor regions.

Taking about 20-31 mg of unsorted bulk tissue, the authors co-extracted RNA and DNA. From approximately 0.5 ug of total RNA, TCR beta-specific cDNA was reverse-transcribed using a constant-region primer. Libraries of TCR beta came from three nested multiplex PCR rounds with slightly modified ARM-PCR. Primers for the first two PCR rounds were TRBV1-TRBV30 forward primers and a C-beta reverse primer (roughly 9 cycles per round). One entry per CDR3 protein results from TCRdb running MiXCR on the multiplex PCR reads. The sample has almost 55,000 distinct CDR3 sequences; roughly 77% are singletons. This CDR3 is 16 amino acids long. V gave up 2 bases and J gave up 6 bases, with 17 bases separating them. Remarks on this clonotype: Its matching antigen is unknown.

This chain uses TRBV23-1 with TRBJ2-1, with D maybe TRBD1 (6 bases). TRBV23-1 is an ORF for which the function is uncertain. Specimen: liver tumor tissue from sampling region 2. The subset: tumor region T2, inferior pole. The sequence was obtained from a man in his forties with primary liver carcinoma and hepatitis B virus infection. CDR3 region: CASSQDRRKGFNEQFF. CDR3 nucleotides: TGCGCCAGCAGTCAAGACAGGCGTAAAGGCTTCAATGAGCAGTTCTTC.